The 4 T cell receptor beta chains presented below share a single source sample, sequenced in a study of cytomegalovirus exposure and HLA in healthy donors (dated by TCRdb to between 2016 and 2019). Library prep was done by the immunoSEQ multiplex PCR assay. For the multiplex PCR, a mixture combining 60 forward primers for TCR Vbeta segments and 13 reverse primers for TCR Jbeta segments was used. TCRdb obtained this table from immuneACCESS and retained in-frame rearrangements with V and J assigned. These tables miss some clones; where compared with another copy, unresolved V genes account for less than half of the shortfall, and the remainder is unexplained. For this sample the table gives about 110,000 clones, of which 65% to 85% were detected only once. Less than 2.5% of the sample is held by the ten biggest clonotypes. The sample was PBMCs. These receptors were collected from a man aged 18 to 30 in good health and CMV-seronegative.

The V gene is TRBV7-9, the J gene TRBJ2-1, with D possibly matching TRBD2 (5 bases). From germline, CDR1 is SEHNR and CDR2 FQNEAQ (reference sequence). V lost 1 base to trimming and J lost 6 bases, with 16 bases between them. CDR3 size: 16 residues. CDR3 sequence: CASSLGLGSIGNEQFF. CDR3 coding DNA: TGTGCCAGCAGCTTAGGTCTGGGGAGTATTGGCAATGAGCAGTTCTTC.

J is TRBJ2-7 and V is TRBV27; D remains ambiguous. The germline V gene encodes CDR1 MNHEY and CDR2 SMNVEV (reference sequence). The CDR3 is 14 residues long. The V and J ends lost 5 bases and 10 bases respectively, with 21 bases between them. CDR3 DNA: TGTGCCAGCAGTCCTACGGTGCAACTACGTGGTCAGTACTTC. This sequence encodes CASSPTVQLRGQYF.

This clone was seen at least ten times. The gene calls are TRBV6-6 and TRBJ2-7; D call uncertain. The CDR3 has 14 residues. CDR1 is MNHNY, CDR2 SVGAGI, per germline (reference sequence). The V and J ends lost 3 bases and 1 base respectively, with 10 bases between them. The CDR3 is CASSYDSESYEQYF. CDR3 nucleotides: TGTGCCAGCAGTTATGACTCCGAATCCTACGAGCAGTACTTC.

In this sample, this clone turned up a few times. The rearrangement joins TRBV6-6 to TRBJ2-7; the D gene is possibly TRBD1 (6 bases). The CDR3 runs 15 residues. Germline-derived CDR1 and CDR2 are MNHNY and SVGAGI (reference sequence). Deletions cut 6 bases from V and 5 bases from J, with 20 bases between. In nucleotides, the CDR3 is TGTGCCAGCAGCACCTTAGGGGGATTTGGGAACGAGCAGTACTTC. This gives the protein CASSTLGGFGNEQYF.